The 15 T cell receptor beta chains listed next were all sequenced from one sample in a study of cytomegalovirus exposure and HLA in healthy donors. The protocol was immunoSEQ multiplex PCR, while the TCRdb copy is restricted to in-frame clones and leaves out a portion. The sample has approximately 300,000 clones; approximately 86% are singletons. Material for sequencing was PBMCs. The receptors stem from a woman in her 30s in good health and CMV-seropositive.

This chain links TRBV2 with TRBJ2-7; D possibly matches TRBD1 or TRBD2 (5 bases each). Germline assignment: CDR1 SNHLY and CDR2 FYNNEI. This CDR3 has 12 residues. With 8 bases removed from V and 4 bases from J, the gap between germline ends came to 12 bases. CDR3 DNA sequence: TGTGCCAGCGGGGGTAGGTTTTACGAGCAGTACTTC. Its translation is CASGGRFYEQYF. The full variable domain, completed using reference TRBV2 and TRBJ2-7, is EPEVTQTPSHQVTQMGQEVILRCVPISNHLYFYWYRQILGQKVEFLVSFYNNEISEKSEIFDDQFSVERPDGSNFTLKIRSTKLEDSAMYFCASGGRFYEQYFGPGTRLTVT.

V and J are TRBV9 and TRBJ2-5, with unresolved D. The CDR3 has 12 amino acids. Germline V lookup: CDR1 SGDLS, CDR2 YYNGEE. Trimming took 1 base from V and 4 from J, leaving 5 bases between them. CDR3 coding DNA: TGTGCCAGCAGCGTACCCGGAGAGACCCAGTACTTC. Residues: CASSVPGETQYF.

Of note for this clone: The sample contains more than one DNA sequence encoding this CDR3. The J gene is TRBJ2-7, the V gene TRBV4-3; D unclear. CDR1 and CDR2 from the germline V gene are LGHNA and YSLEER. The length of the CDR3 is 13 residues. Trimming took off 0 bases at V and 3 bases at J, with 6 bases between the two ends. CDR3: CASSQDRGYEQYF. Here the CDR3 DNA reads TGCGCCAGCAGCCAAGATCGCGGCTACGAGCAGTACTTC.

The chain joins TRBV29-1 to TRBJ2-2; 9 nucleotides align to TRBD1. V lost 7 bases, J lost 4 bases, and 4 bases stayed unmatched. Germline V CDR1 and CDR2: SQVTM, ANQGSEA. The CDR3 is 13 residues long. CDR3 DNA sequence: TGCAGCGGCGGGACAGGGCTCACCGGGGAGCTGTTTTTT. Residues: CSGGTGLTGELFF.

The chain employs TRBV28 and TRBJ1-1; weak D call: TRBD1 (6 bases). The germline V gene encodes CDR1 MDHEN and CDR2 SYDVKM. Between the trimmed V and J ends, which lost 5 bases and 4 bases, there was a span of 14 bases. The CDR3 runs to 14 residues. The CDR3 region is CASSAHRVGTEAFF. The DNA of the CDR3 is TGTGCCAGCAGTGCACACAGGGTGGGCACTGAAGCTTTCTTT. The full variable domain, its missing parts supplied by reference TRBV28 and TRBJ1-1, is DVKVTQSSRYLVKRTGEKVFLECVQDMDHENMFWYRQDPGLGLRLIYFSYDVKMKEKGDIPEGYSVSREKKERFSLILESASTNQTSMYLCASSAHRVGTEAFFGQGTRLTVV.

CDR3: CATGRYEQYF. DNA of the CDR3: TGTGCCACCGGCCGCTACGAGCAGTACTTC. The chain carries TRBV27 and TRBJ2-7; D not resolved. Germline V gene data show CDR1 as MNHEY and CDR2 as SMNVEV (reference sequence). Trimming stripped 10 bases from V and 3 bases from J, with 7 bases between. The CDR3 consists of 10 residues.

In its sample, this clone was seen once. The V and J genes are TRBV5-8 and TRBJ2-3; D remains unclear. With 1 base removed from V and 1 base from J, the gap between germline ends came to 10 bases. The CDR3 has 15 amino acids. The germline CDR1 and CDR2 sequences are SGHTS and YDEGEE. The CDR3 DNA is TGTGCCAGCAGCTTGACCCCAAGGGGCACAGATACGCAGTATTTT. Its translation is CASSLTPRGTDTQYF.

V usage is TRBV7-2 and J usage is TRBJ2-7, with D unclear. The CDR3 extends over 15 amino acids. Trimming pared 5 bases from V and 0 bases from J, leaving 14 bases between. The germline CDR1 and CDR2 sequences are SGHTA and FQGNSA. The CDR3 DNA sequence: TGTGCCAGCAGCGCACAGCCGGCTTACTCCTACGAGCAGTACTTC. This sequence encodes CASSAQPAYSYEQYF.

This clone came up once. The chain has TRBV18 and TRBJ2-3; D not certain. The CDR3 has 13 amino acids. Trimming pared 1 base from V and 6 bases from J, leaving 8 bases between. Germline values: CDR1 KGHSH, CDR2 LQKENI. The CDR3: CASSPRQVDTQYF. The CDR3 DNA follows: TGTGCCAGCTCACCACGGCAAGTGGATACGCAGTATTTT.

This clone was detected only once. The chain recombines TRBV5-6 with TRBJ2-7; the match to TRBD1 covers 10 bases. The CDR3 length is 16 residues. The trim removed 4 bases at V and 2 bases at J, leaving 9 bases unmatched. The V gene's germline CDR1 is SGHDT and CDR2 YYEEEE. The CDR3 loop is CASSRPRDRGPYEQYF. DNA of the CDR3: TGTGCCAGCAGCAGACCACGGGACAGGGGACCCTACGAGCAGTACTTC.

This clone was observed a handful of times. The chain couples TRBV25-1 to TRBJ1-4; 10 bases agree with TRBD1. The CDR3 extends over 13 amino acids. V trimming: 5 bases; J trimming: 10 bases; junction bases outside the gene matches: 4. Germline V gene sequence: CDR1 MGHDK, CDR2 SYGVNS. The CDR3 loop reads CASSTDRGGKLFF. CDR3 in DNA: TGTGCCAGCAGTACGGACAGGGGGGGAAAACTGTTTTTT.

The rearrangement joins TRBV2 to TRBJ2-4; 8 bases agree with TRBD2. V lost 4 bases, J lost 2 bases, and 4 bases stayed unmatched. The CDR3 runs 15 residues. In germline, CDR1 is SNHLY, CDR2 FYNNEI. The CDR3 nucleotides read TGTGCCAGCAGTGCCAGCGGGAGCTCCAAAAACATTCAGTACTTC. Protein sequence: CASSASGSSKNIQYF.

The rearrangement joins TRBV28 to TRBJ1-2, with D possibly TRBD1 on 6 matching bases. The V end was cut by 5 bases, the J end by 8 bases, with 15 bases between. The CDR3 loop spans 13 amino acids. The germline CDR1 and CDR2 sequences are MDHEN and SYDVKM. The CDR3 reads CASSGGGGLGYTF. The CDR3 coding sequence is TGTGCCAGCAGTGGGGGAGGGGGGTTAGGCTACACCTTC.

The chain employs TRBV18 and TRBJ1-3; no reliable D call. This CDR3 is 15 amino acids long. V was cut by 3 bases and J by 1 base, with 10 bases left in between. Germline V gene lookup returns CDR1 KGHSH and CDR2 LQKENI. The CDR3 sequence is CASSPSLSSGNTIYF. CDR3 sequence (DNA): TGTGCCAGCTCACCGTCGCTGTCGTCTGGAAACACCATATATTTT.

V gene TRBV30 combines with J gene TRBJ2-3; D gene uncertain. This CDR3 is built from 13 residues. Germline V gene lookup returns CDR1 GTSNPN and CDR2 SVGIG (reference sequence). V gave up 0 bases and J gave up 6 bases, with 10 bases separating them. This chain's CDR3 is CAWSVNSADTQYF. The CDR3 DNA is TGTGCCTGGAGTGTTAACAGTGCCGATACGCAGTATTTT.